This T cell receptor beta chain came from a study of OX40 agonist ivuxolimab in advanced cancers. Study in general: Eligibility admitted prior anti-PD-1, anti-PD-L1 or anti-CTLA-4 therapy; about 40% had some. Overall study results and limits: Clonal expansion from baseline to week 6 occurred in both CD4+ and CD8+ T cells. Compared with CD4+, CD8+ T cells on average had more expanded clones. Low normalized T-cell clonal expansion was also seen in some nonresponders.

This clone was detected only a few times. What it binds is not known. From germline, CDR1 is MGHRA and CDR2 YSYEKL. The length of the CDR3 is 15 residues. Trimming cost V 0 bases and J 4 bases, with 12 bases left between them. Sequencing was performed with immunoSEQ multiplex PCR; in TCRdb, only in-frame clones are kept and a portion is missing. The sample holds under 50,000 clones, about 86% seen once. The chain joins TRBV4-1 to TRBJ1-2; D possibly corresponds to TRBD1 (5 bases). The source material was CD4+ or CD8+ T cells sorted from blood, sampled in a trial of the OX40 agonist ivuxolimab. The TCR originated in an adult with an advanced solid tumor such as melanoma, head and neck, liver or kidney cancer. CDR3 bases: TGCGCCAGCAGCCAAGAGATACAGGCGCCCTATGGCTACACCTTC. It yields the protein CASSQEIQAPYGYTF.